This is a list of T cell receptor beta chains from one sample in a study of cytomegalovirus exposure and HLA in healthy donors. Data came from immunoSEQ multiplex PCR; TCRdb stores just in-frame clones and leaves some out. The sample yields some 180,000 clones, roughly 80% seen once. The specimen was PBMCs. These receptors all come from a woman aged 18-30 years in good health and CMV-seronegative. CDR3s leave out the opening cysteine and the closing phenylalanine or tryptophan. D genes are given only for firm matches.

d_call j_call v_call cdr3_aa
- TRBJ2-3 TRBV2 ASSRLTIDTQY
- TRBJ1-2 TRBV6-5 ASSYSAQGFGYT
- TRBJ1-1 TRBV4-1 ASSQGAPMNTEAF
TRBD1 TRBJ1-2 TRBV11-3 ASRFTPGTASGYT
- TRBJ2-3 TRBV11-2 ASSLRLAEGGTDTQY
TRBD1 TRBJ1-4 TRBV6-1 ASSKGQVNEKLF
TRBD1 TRBJ1-5 TRBV2 ASSDRQGGRSNQPQH
TRBD1 TRBJ1-5 TRBV6-1 ASRHRGDSNQPQH
TRBD1 TRBJ1-2 TRBV30 AWSAPGGRGYT
- TRBJ1-2 TRBV28 ASRLGGVGGGYT
- TRBJ2-2 TRBV5-1 ASSFGGRGFNPGELF
TRBD2 TRBJ2-1 TRBV5-4 ASSLVTSGTYNEQF
- - TRBV6-6 ASSSLTGQSSYEQY
TRBD2 TRBJ2-7 TRBV25-1 ATQRAGTGIVEQY
TRBD2 TRBJ2-5 TRBV6-6 ASSYSRREGQETQY
TRBD1 TRBJ1-2 TRBV2 ASYDPGGWGLGYT
TRBD1 TRBJ2-3 TRBV5-1 ASSLGTGVSNTQY
TRBD2 TRBJ2-1 TRBV28 ASSLRGGTSGSSYNEQF